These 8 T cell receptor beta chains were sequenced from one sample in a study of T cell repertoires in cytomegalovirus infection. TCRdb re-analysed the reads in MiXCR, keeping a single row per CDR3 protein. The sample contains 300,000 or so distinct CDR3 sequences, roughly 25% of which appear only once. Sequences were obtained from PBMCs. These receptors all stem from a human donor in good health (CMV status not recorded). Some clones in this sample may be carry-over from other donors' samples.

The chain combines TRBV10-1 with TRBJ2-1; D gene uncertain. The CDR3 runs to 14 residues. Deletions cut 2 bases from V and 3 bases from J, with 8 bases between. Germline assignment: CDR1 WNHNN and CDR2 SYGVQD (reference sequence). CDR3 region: CASSETTDYNEQFF. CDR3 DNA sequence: TGCGCCAGCAGTGAGACTACCGACTACAATGAGCAGTTCTTC.

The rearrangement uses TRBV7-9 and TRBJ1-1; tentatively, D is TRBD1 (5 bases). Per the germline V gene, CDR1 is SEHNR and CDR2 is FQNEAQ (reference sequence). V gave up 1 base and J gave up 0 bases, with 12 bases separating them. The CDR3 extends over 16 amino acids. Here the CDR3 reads CASSLDLGRVNTEAFF. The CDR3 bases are TGTGCCAGCAGCTTAGATCTGGGACGGGTGAACACTGAAGCTTTCTTT.

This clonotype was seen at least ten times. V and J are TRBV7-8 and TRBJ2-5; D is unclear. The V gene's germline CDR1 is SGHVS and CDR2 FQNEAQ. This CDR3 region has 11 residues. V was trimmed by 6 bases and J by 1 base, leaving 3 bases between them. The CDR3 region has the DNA TGTGCCAGCAGGTTCCAAGAGACCCAGTACTTC. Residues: CASRFQETQYF.

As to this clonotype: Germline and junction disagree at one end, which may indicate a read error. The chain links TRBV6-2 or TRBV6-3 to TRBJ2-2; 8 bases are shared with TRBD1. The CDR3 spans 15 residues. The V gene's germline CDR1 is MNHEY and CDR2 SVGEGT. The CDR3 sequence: CASRTGGQNTGEPFF. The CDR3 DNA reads TGTGCCAGCAGAACAGGGGGACAGAACACCGGGGAGCCGTTTTTT.

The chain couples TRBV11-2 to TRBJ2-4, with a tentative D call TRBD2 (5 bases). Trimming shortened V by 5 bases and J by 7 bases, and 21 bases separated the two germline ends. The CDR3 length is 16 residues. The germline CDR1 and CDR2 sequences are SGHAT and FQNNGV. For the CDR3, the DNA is TGTGCCAGCAGCCTCACCTGGACGGGGATCGGGAACATTCAGTACTTC. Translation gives CASSLTWTGIGNIQYF.

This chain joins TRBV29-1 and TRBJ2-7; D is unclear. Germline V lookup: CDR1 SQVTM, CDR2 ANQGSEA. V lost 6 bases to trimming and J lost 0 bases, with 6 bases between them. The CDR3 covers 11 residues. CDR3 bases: TGCAGCGTCCTGAACTCCTACGAGCAGTACTTC. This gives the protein CSVLNSYEQYF.

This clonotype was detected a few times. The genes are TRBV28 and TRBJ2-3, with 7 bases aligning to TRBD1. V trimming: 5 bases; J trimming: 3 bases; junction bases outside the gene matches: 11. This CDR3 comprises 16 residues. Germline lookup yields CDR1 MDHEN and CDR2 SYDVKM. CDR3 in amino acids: CASSGGTGVRTDTQYF. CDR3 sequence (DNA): TGTGCCAGCAGTGGGGGAACAGGGGTTCGAACAGATACGCAGTATTTT.

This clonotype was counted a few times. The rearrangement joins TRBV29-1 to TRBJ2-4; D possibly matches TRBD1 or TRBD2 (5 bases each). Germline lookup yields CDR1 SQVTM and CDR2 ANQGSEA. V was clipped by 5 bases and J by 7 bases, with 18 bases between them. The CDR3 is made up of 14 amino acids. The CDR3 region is CSVNGGGVGNIQYF. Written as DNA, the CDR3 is TGCAGCGTTAACGGTGGGGGAGTAGGGAACATTCAGTACTTC.